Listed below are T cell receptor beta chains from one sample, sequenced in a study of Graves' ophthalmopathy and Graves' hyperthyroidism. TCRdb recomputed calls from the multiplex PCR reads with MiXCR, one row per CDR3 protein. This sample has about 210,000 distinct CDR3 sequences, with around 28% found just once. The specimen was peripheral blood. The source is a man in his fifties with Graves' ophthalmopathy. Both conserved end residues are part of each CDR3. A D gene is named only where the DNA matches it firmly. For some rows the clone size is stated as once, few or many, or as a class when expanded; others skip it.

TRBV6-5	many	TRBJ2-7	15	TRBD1	CASRYRDRGSYEQYF	TGTGCCAGCAGATACCGTGACAGGGGGTCCTACGAGCAGTACTTC
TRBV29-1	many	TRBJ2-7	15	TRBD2	CSAWVGTSGDYEQYF	TGCAGCGCCTGGGTGGGGACTAGCGGGGACTACGAGCAGTACTTC
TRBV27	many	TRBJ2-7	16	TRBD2	CASSKESSGIIAEQYF	TGTGCCAGCAGTAAAGAGTCTAGCGGGATAATTGCCGAGCAGTACTTC
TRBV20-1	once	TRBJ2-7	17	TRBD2	CSAREIQLAGGSYEQYF	TGCAGTGCTAGAGAAATTCAACTAGCGGGAGGGTCCTACGAGCAGTACTTC
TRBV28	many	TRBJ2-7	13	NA	CASTAGMGFEQYF	TGTGCCAGCACCGCGGGTATGGGTTTCGAGCAGTACTTC
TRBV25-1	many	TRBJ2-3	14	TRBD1	CASSQQGDADTQYF	TGTGCCAGCAGCCAACAGGGGGACGCAGATACGCAGTATTTT
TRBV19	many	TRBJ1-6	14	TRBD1	CASSFGTGGSPLHF	TGTGCCAGTAGTTTTGGGACAGGAGGTTCACCCCTCCACTTT
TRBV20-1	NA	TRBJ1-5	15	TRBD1	CSARQGGGSNQPQHF	TGCAGTGCTAGGCAGGGGGGAGGTAGCAATCAGCCCCAGCATTTT
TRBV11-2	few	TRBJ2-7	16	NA	CASSSLFASGVAEQYF	TGTGCCAGCAGCTCCCTTTTTGCGTCGGGTGTCGCCGAGCAGTACTTC
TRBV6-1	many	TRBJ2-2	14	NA	CAAPAGWNTGELFF	TGTGCCGCACCCGCTGGCTGGAACACCGGGGAGCTGTTTTTT
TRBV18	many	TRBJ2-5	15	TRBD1	CASSPRDRIQETQYF	TGTGCCAGCTCACCTCGGGACAGAATTCAAGAGACCCAGTACTTC
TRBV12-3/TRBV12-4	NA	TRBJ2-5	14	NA	CASSQYRAMETQYF	TGTGCCAGCAGCCAATACAGGGCAATGGAGACCCAGTACTTC
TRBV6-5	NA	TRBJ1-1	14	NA	CASSLGFVRTEVFF	TGTGCCAGCAGCTTAGGGTTCGTCAGGACCGAGGTTTTCTTT
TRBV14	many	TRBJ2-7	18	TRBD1	CASSQDARGHLSSYEQYF	TGTGCCAGCAGCCAAGATGCCAGGGGGCACCTTAGCTCCTACGAGCAGTACTTC
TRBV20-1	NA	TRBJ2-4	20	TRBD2	CSARDITTSGSPLAKNIQYF	TGCAGTGCTAGAGACATTACGACTAGCGGGAGTCCCCTAGCCAAAAACATTCAGTACTTC
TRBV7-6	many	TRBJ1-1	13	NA	CASSLSVYTEAFF	TGTGCCAGCAGCTTGAGCGTTTACACTGAAGCTTTCTTT
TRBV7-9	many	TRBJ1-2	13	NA	CASSPEIFHGYTF	TGTGCCAGCAGCCCCGAGATTTTCCATGGCTACACCTTC
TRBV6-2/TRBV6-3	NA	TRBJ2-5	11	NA	CASENGETQYF	TGTGCCAGCGAGAATGGGGAGACCCAGTACTTC
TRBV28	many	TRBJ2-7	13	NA	CASRSQVGKEQYF	TGTGCCAGCAGATCCCAGGTGGGGAAAGAGCAGTACTTC
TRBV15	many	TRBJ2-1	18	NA	CATSREPGGSHPYNEQFF	TGTGCCACCAGCAGAGAACCCGGCGGGTCCCATCCCTACAATGAGCAGTTCTTC
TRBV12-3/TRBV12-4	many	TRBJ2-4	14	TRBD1	CASSPGGAKNIQYF	TGTGCCAGCAGCCCAGGGGGCGCCAAAAACATTCAGTACTTC
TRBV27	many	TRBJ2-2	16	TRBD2	CASTLGGAGITGELFF	TGTGCCAGCACCCTCGGAGGAGCGGGAATCACCGGGGAGCTGTTTTTT
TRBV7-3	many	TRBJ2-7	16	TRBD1	CASSPNGQGVGYEQYF	TGTGCCAGCAGCCCAAACGGACAGGGCGTCGGCTACGAGCAGTACTTC
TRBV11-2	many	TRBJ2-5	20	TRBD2	CASSKKGGLAGGPIQETQYF	TGTGCCAGCAGCAAAAAGGGGGGACTAGCGGGAGGACCCATACAAGAGACCCAGTACTTC
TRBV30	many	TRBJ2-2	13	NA	CAWREVGAGELFF	TGTGCCTGGAGGGAGGTAGGCGCCGGGGAGCTGTTTTTT
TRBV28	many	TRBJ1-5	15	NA	CASSQLRGSNQPQHF	TGTGCCAGCAGTCAACTGAGGGGTAGCAATCAGCCCCAGCATTTT
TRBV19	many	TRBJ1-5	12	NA	CASRTGGRPQHF	TGTGCCAGTAGGACGGGTGGACGGCCCCAGCATTTT
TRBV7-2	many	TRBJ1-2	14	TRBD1	CASSSSRDRGGYTF	TGTGCCAGCAGCTCGTCCCGGGACAGGGGAGGCTACACCTTC
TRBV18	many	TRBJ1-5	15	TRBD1	CASSPGQGGGQPQHF	TGTGCCAGCTCACCGGGACAGGGGGGGGGTCAGCCCCAGCATTTT
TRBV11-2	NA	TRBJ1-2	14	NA	CASSPRESGGGYTF	TGTGCCAGCAGCCCGAGGGAAAGCGGGGGTGGCTACACCTTC
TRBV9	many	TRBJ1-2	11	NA	CASSRYGGYTF	TGTGCCAGCAGCCGCTACGGTGGCTACACCTTC
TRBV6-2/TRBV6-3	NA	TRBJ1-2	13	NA	CASRNRGAYGYTF	TGTGCCAGCAGGAATCGGGGGGCCTATGGCTACACCTTC
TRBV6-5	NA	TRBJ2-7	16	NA	CASSSLGERSTYEQYF	TGTGCCAGCAGTTCCCTGGGGGAGCGTTCTACCTACGAGCAGTACTTC
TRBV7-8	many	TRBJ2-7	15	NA	CASSLVAGIGYEQYF	TGTGCCAGCAGCTTAGTGGCAGGGATCGGCTACGAGCAGTACTTC
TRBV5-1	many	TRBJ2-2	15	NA	CASSLTAKNTGELFF	TGCGCCAGCAGCTTGACAGCTAAGAACACCGGGGAGCTGTTTTTT
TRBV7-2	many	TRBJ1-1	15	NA	CASRPPAVVRTEAFF	TGTGCCAGCCGCCCCCCTGCGGTGGTCCGCACTGAAGCTTTCTTT
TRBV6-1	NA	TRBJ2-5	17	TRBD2	CASSEGGGSGGEGTQYF	TGTGCCAGCAGTGAAGGTGGCGGTAGCGGGGGTGAGGGGACCCAGTACTTC
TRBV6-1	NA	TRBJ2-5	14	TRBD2	CAISESGGTETQYF	TGTGCCATCAGTGAGTCGGGAGGCACGGAGACCCAGTACTTC
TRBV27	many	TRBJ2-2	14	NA	CASSLERNTGELFF	TGTGCCAGCAGTTTAGAGCGAAACACCGGGGAGCTGTTTTTT
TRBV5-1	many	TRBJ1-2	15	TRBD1	CAGSLVDRANYGYTF	TGCGCCGGCAGCTTGGTGGACAGGGCTAACTATGGCTACACCTTC
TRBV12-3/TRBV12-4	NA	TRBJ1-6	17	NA	CASRSARVSSYNSPLHF	TGTGCCAGCAGATCCGCCCGAGTAAGCTCCTATAATTCACCCCTCCACTTT
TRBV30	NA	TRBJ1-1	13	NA	CAWNQNPHQGAFF	TGTGCCTGGAACCAGAACCCTCATCAAGGAGCTTTCTTT
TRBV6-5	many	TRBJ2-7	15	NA	CASSFAMDRSYEQYF	TGTGCCAGCAGTTTTGCAATGGACAGATCCTACGAGCAGTACTTC
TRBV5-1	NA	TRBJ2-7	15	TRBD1	CASSSFSTGGNEQYF	TGCGCCAGCAGCTCTTTTTCAACAGGGGGCAACGAGCAGTACTTC
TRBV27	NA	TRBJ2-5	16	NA	CASSSDSPTTQETQYF	TGTGCCAGCAGTTCGGACAGCCCTACGACCCAAGAGACCCAGTACTTC
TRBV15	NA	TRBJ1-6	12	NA	CATSRDYSPLHF	TGTGCCACCAGCAGAGATTATTCACCCCTCCACTTT
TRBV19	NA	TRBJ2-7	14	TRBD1	CASSGRDRSYEQYF	TGTGCCAGTAGTGGCCGGGACAGATCCTACGAGCAGTACTTC
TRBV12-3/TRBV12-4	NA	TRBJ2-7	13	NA	CASSSPLSYEQYF	TGTGCCAGCAGTTCCCCTCTAAGCTACGAGCAGTACTTC
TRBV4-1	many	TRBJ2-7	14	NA	CASSQEPESGEQYF	TGCGCCAGCAGCCAAGAGCCAGAAAGCGGCGAGCAGTACTTC
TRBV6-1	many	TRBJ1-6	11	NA	CASSAGTAFHF	TGTGCCAGCAGTGCCGGGACCGCCTTCCACTTT
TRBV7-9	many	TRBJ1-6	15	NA	CASSHSQDLGSPLHF	TGTGCCAGCAGCCATTCCCAGGATTTGGGATCACCCCTCCACTTT
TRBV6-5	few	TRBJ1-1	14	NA	CASSYSKRNTEAFF	TGTGCCAGCAGTTACTCGAAGAGGAACACTGAAGCTTTCTTT
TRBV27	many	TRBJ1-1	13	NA	CASSQGSDTEAFF	TGTGCCAGCAGTCAGGGATCGGACACTGAAGCTTTCTTT
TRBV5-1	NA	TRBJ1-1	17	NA	CASSLAAGTQMNTEAFF	TGCGCCAGCAGCTTGGCCGCCGGGACACAAATGAACACTGAAGCTTTCTTT
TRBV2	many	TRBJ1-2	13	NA	CASSPTDVYGYTF	TGTGCCAGCAGTCCGACAGATGTTTATGGCTACACCTTC